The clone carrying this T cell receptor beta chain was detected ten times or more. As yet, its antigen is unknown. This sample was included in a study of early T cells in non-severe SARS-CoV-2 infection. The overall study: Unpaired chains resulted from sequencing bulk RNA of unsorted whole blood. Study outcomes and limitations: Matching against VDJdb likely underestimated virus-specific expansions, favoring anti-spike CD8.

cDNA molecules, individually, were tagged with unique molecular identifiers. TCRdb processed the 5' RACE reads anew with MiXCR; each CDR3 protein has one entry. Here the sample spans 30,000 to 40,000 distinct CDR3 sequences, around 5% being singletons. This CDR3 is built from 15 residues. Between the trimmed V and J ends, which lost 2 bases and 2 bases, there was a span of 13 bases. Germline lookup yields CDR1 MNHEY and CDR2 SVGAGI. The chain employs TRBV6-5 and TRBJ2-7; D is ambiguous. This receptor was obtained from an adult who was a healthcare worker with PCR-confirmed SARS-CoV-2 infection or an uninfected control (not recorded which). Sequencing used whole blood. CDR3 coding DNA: TGTGCCAGCAGTTACAAACCGGACGGTCCCTACGAGCAGTACTTC. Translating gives CASSYKPDGPYEQYF.